The 26 T cell receptor beta chains below come from one sample, sequenced in a study of beta chain features in type 1 diabetes. What was sequenced were expressed TCRB transcripts, since all of the isolated RNA had been reverse transcribed. Clones were read by immunoSEQ multiplex PCR, and TCRdb kept only the in-frame ones, dropping some. Of 330,000 or so clones in the sample, approximately 15% were seen once. Input material: central memory CD4+ T cells from blood. The receptor source for this set is a man aged 25-45 years in good health.

This clone has a handful of counts. The V and J genes are TRBV2 and TRBJ1-2, with D possibly TRBD1 on 5 matching bases. CDR1 is SNHLY, CDR2 FYNNEI, per germline. The CDR3 spans 12 residues. Trimming removed 6 bases at V and 3 bases at J, with 8 bases between. The CDR3 bases are TGTGCCAGCAGGGAGGGGTACTATGGCTACACCTTC. Translation gives CASREGYYGYTF.

This clone was detected a few times. V gene TRBV18 combines with J gene TRBJ1-1; D not resolved. Germline V gene data show CDR1 as KGHSH and CDR2 as LQKENI. V was trimmed by 10 bases and J by 2 bases, leaving 14 bases between them. The CDR3 runs 13 residues. The CDR3 DNA reads TGTGCCACCTTGTTAGGGCGAAACACTGAAGCTTTCTTT. Translation gives CATLLGRNTEAFF.

This chain connects TRBV2 to TRBJ2-6; D may be TRBD2 (6 bases). This CDR3 is built from 18 residues. V dropped 1 base and J dropped 0 bases, with 13 bases sitting between them. Germline values: CDR1 SNHLY, CDR2 FYNNEI. The CDR3 nucleotides read TGTGCCAGCAGTGAAGGACAATGGGGGGACTCTGGGGCCAACGTCCTGACTTTC. Translation gives CASSEGQWGDSGANVLTF. Full variable domain (missing parts from reference TRBV2 and TRBJ2-6): EPEVTQTPSHQVTQMGQEVILRCVPISNHLYFYWYRQILGQKVEFLVSFYNNEISEKSEIFDDQFSVERPDGSNFTLKIRSTKLEDSAMYFCASSEGQWGDSGANVLTFGAGSRLTVL.

V is TRBV30 and J is TRBJ2-2; 13 nucleotides line up with TRBD2. With 5 bases clipped from V and 6 bases from J, the junction kept 6 bases outside the gene matches. The length of the CDR3 is 15 residues. Germline assignment: CDR1 GTSNPN and CDR2 SVGIG (reference sequence). For the CDR3, the DNA is TGTGCCTGGGGAGCACTAGCGGGAGGGCCCGGGGAGCTGTTTTTT. Translated: CAWGALAGGPGELFF.

The chain recombines TRBV5-1 with TRBJ2-4, with D maybe TRBD2 (6 bases). The CDR3 covers 17 residues. The germline CDR1 and CDR2 sequences are SGHRS and YFSETQ. V lost 1 base and J lost 2, with 16 bases in between. CDR3 protein: CASSLITGGNTKNIQYF. The CDR3 DNA follows: TGCGCCAGCAGCTTGATCACTGGCGGGAACACCAAAAACATTCAGTACTTC. Supplemented by reference TRBV5-1 and TRBJ2-4, the full variable domain reads KAGVTQTPRYLIKTRGQQVTLSCSPISGHRSVSWYQQTPGQGLQFLFEYFSETQRNKGNFPGRFSGRQFSNSRSEMNVSTLELGDSALYLCASSLITGGNTKNIQYFGAGTRLSVL.

The chain employs TRBV7-2 and TRBJ2-1; no clear D gene. Between the trimmed V and J ends, which lost 1 base and 6 bases, there was a span of 13 bases. The CDR3 runs 15 residues. Looked up from germline, CDR1 is SGHTA and CDR2 is FQGNSA. The CDR3 loop is CASSLGPRQFNEQFF. CDR3 coding DNA: TGTGCCAGCAGCTTAGGACCGCGCCAATTCAATGAGCAGTTCTTC.

The rearrangement joins TRBV2 to TRBJ2-7; D gene unclear. Germline CDR1 is SNHLY and CDR2 is FYNNEI. V was cut by 7 bases and J by 6 bases, with 13 bases left in between. The CDR3 runs to 12 residues. CDR3: CASNYGLGEQYV. The CDR3 DNA sequence: TGTGCCAGCAATTACGGTTTAGGCGAGCAGTACGTC.

The V call is TRBV29-1, the J call TRBJ2-3, with a possible D match to TRBD2 (7 bases). Germline values: CDR1 SQVTM, CDR2 ANQGSEA. V lost 3 bases, J lost 0 bases, and 16 bases lay in between. The CDR3 loop spans 16 amino acids. The chain's CDR3 is CSVDGTSGASTDTQYF. The CDR3 DNA reads TGCAGCGTTGATGGGACAAGCGGGGCTAGCACAGATACGCAGTATTTT.

The V and J genes are TRBV11-2 and TRBJ2-1, with 9 positions matching TRBD1. The trim removed 6 bases at V and 6 bases at J, leaving 9 bases unmatched. The CDR3 contains 15 residues. Germline CDR1 and CDR2: SGHAT and FQNNGV. The CDR3 region is CASRRPGQGSNEQFF. DNA for the CDR3: TGTGCCAGCAGACGTCCGGGACAGGGCTCCAATGAGCAGTTCTTC.

In this sample, this clone turned up a few times. The genes are TRBV12-5 and TRBJ2-3; 10 nucleotides line up with TRBD1. Trimming took 5 bases from V and 5 from J; bases not matched to a gene: 4. From germline, CDR1 is LGHNT and CDR2 FRNRAP. CDR3 length: 14 amino acids. CDR3 sequence: CASGTGQGIDTQYF. The CDR3 DNA reads TGTGCTAGTGGTACGGGACAGGGGATAGATACGCAGTATTTT.

The chain joins TRBV5-1 to TRBJ2-1, with D maybe TRBD2 (5 bases). The CDR3 sequence is 14 residues long. V lost 3 bases and J lost 7, with 14 bases in between. CDR1 is SGHRS, CDR2 YFSETQ, per germline. The CDR3 DNA reads as TGCGCCAGCAGCTCTTCGACTACCTCAAATGAGCAGTTCTTC. It codes for CASSSSTTSNEQFF.

V is TRBV30 and J is TRBJ1-4; D unclear. Germline assignment: CDR1 GTSNPN and CDR2 SVGIG (reference sequence). This CDR3 is 15 amino acids long. V was clipped by 5 bases and J by 0 bases, with 13 bases between them. In DNA, the CDR3 is TGTGCCTGGGGGGAAGGGCACACAACTAATGAAAAACTGTTTTTT. Translating gives CAWGEGHTTNEKLFF. Based on the CDR3 plus reference TRBV30 and TRBJ1-4, the full variable domain is SQTIHQWPATLVQPVGSPLSLECTVEGTSNPNLYWYRQAAGRGLQLLFYSVGIGQISSEVPQNLSASRPQDRQFILSSKKLLLSDSGFYLCAWGEGHTTNEKLFFGSGTQLSVL.

This clone was seen only a few times. One junction end does not reproduce the germline sequence, and a read error may be involved. This chain links TRBV7-7 with TRBJ2-1; 9 nucleotides line up with TRBD1. Germline V gene lookup returns CDR1 SSHAT and CDR2 FNYEAQ (reference sequence). The CDR3 consists of 15 residues. The CDR3 coding sequence is TGCGCCAGCAGCCAACGGACAGGGGACGTCACCGAGCAGTTCTTC. This translates into CASSQRTGDVTEQFF. Filled out from reference TRBV7-7 and TRBJ2-1, the complete variable domain reads GAGVSQSPRYKVTKRGQDVTLRCDPISSHATLYWYQQALGQGPEFLTYFNYEAQPDKSGLPSDRFSAERPEGSISTLTIQRTEQRDSAMYRCASSQRTGDVTEQFFGPGTRLTVL.

The chain employs TRBV6-5 and TRBJ1-5; D remains ambiguous. CDR1 and CDR2 from the germline V gene are MNHEY and SVGAGI. V was clipped by 5 bases and J by 5 bases, with 10 bases between them. This CDR3 comprises 13 residues. The CDR3, as DNA: TGTGCCAGCAGTGTTACAAGGGATCAGCCCCAGCATTTT. Translating it yields CASSVTRDQPQHF.

V usage is TRBV9 and J usage is TRBJ2-7; a possible D gene is TRBD2 (5 bases). Germline V gene sequence: CDR1 SGDLS, CDR2 YYNGEE. V shed 4 bases and J shed 0 bases, with 14 bases lying between them. The CDR3 runs 15 residues. In DNA, the CDR3 is TGTGCCAGCAGCCCCGAGGTCGGAGGCTCCTACGAGCAGTACTTC. This gives the protein CASSPEVGGSYEQYF.

This clone occurred a few times. V gene TRBV28 combines with J gene TRBJ2-1; TRBD2 matches 8 bases. This CDR3 contains 15 residues. The J segment lost 7 bases and the V segment lost 4 bases, leaving 9 bases of the junction unmatched. Germline-derived CDR1 and CDR2 are MDHEN and SYDVKM. CDR3 loop: CASSSRGGFRNEQFF. As DNA, the CDR3 is TGTGCCAGCAGTTCACGGGGGGGGTTCCGAAATGAGCAGTTCTTC.

This clone has just a few counts. The genes are TRBV27 and TRBJ1-5; TRBD1 agrees at 8 bases. Germline assignment: CDR1 MNHEY and CDR2 SMNVEV (reference sequence). This CDR3 region has 18 residues. Trimming cost V 6 bases and J 0 bases; bases outside gene matches: 13. The CDR3 protein is CASRIGQGMVFSNQPQHF. CDR3 in DNA: TGTGCCAGCAGGATCGGACAGGGAATGGTGTTTAGCAATCAGCCCCAGCATTTT.

Only a few counts were recorded for this clone. The V call is TRBV19, the J call TRBJ2-4, with D unresolved. V gave up 2 bases and J gave up 5 bases, with 16 bases separating them. The germline gives CDR1 LNHDA, CDR2 SQIVND (reference sequence). The CDR3 length is 16 residues. CDR3 in DNA: TGTGCCAGTAGTATAAGTTGGGTAGGAGTTCAAAACATTCAGTACTTC. Translating it yields CASSISWVGVQNIQYF.

Here the CDR3 DNA reads TGTGCCAGCAGTGAAAGGAGTCAGCCCCAGCATTTT. Encoded protein: CASSERSQPQHF. The J gene is TRBJ1-5, the V gene TRBV6-5; no firm D call. This CDR3 spans 12 amino acids. CDR1 is MNHEY, CDR2 SVGAGI, per germline. V was trimmed by 5 bases and J by 6 bases, leaving 8 bases between them.

The chain combines TRBV7-2 with TRBJ2-1, with 10 bases matching TRBD2. With V trimmed by 10 bases and J by 2 bases, 11 bases remained unmatched. Germline CDR1 SGHTA, CDR2 FQGNSA. The CDR3 spans 16 residues. The CDR3 loop is CAIAGLAGVPYNEQFF. For the CDR3, the DNA is TGTGCCATAGCGGGGCTAGCGGGAGTTCCCTACAATGAGCAGTTCTTC.

This clone has at least ten counts. The CDR3 spells CASSQGGTGASNTEAFF. The DNA for the CDR3 is TGTGCCAGCAGCCAAGGGGGTACAGGGGCCTCCAACACTGAAGCTTTCTTT. The V gene is TRBV4-2, the J gene TRBJ1-1, with 7 bases that match TRBD1. The CDR3 covers 17 residues. V was pared by 1 base and J by 2 bases, with 10 bases of the junction left unmatched. Germline V gene sequence: CDR1 LGHNA, CDR2 YNFKEQ.

This clone was observed at least ten times. The chain couples TRBV14 to TRBJ1-1; the D is unclear. Germline V gene lookup returns CDR1 SGHDN and CDR2 FVKESK. Deletions cut 4 bases from V and 4 bases from J, with 19 bases between. CDR3 length: 16 residues. DNA of the CDR3: TGTGCCAGCAGCCCTCTTGATTTATGGGGTCGCACTGAAGCTTTCTTT. Translated, it gives CASSPLDLWGRTEAFF.

This rearrangement joins TRBV5-6 to TRBJ1-4; 7 bases agree with TRBD1. CDR1 and CDR2 from the germline V gene are SGHDT and YYEEEE. The CDR3 covers 13 residues. V shed 2 bases and J 8 bases; nucleotides not matched to a gene: 3. The DNA for the CDR3 is TGTGCCAGCAGCTTTCCGACAGGGGAAAAACTGTTTTTT. It translates to CASSFPTGEKLFF. The whole variable domain, filled in from reference TRBV5-6 and TRBJ1-4, reads DAGVTQSPTHLIKTRGQQVTLRCSPKSGHDTVSWYQQALGQGPQFIFQYYEEEERQRGNFPDRFSGHQFPNYSSELNVNALLLGDSALYLCASSFPTGEKLFFGSGTQLSVL.

This clone was seen a few times. For the CDR3, the DNA is TGTGCCAGCAGCTTCTCTCTCCTCAGCAATCAGCCCCAGCATTTT. Amino acid sequence: CASSFSLLSNQPQHF. The chain carries TRBV5-6 and TRBJ1-5; D call uncertain. Trimming took 2 bases from V and 1 from J, leaving 10 bases between them. CDR1 SGHDT and CDR2 YYEEEE come from the germline V gene. This CDR3 has 15 residues.

The chain links TRBV27 to TRBJ1-5; 9 bases map to TRBD1. Trimming took 5 bases from V and 7 from J; bases not matched to a gene: 15. From germline, CDR1 is MNHEY and CDR2 SMNVEV (reference sequence). This CDR3 is 17 amino acids long. The CDR3 here is CASSPRAGGQGHQPQHF. CDR3 nucleotides: TGTGCCAGCAGTCCCCGGGCGGGGGGACAGGGTCACCAGCCCCAGCATTTT.

This chain joins TRBV30 and TRBJ2-3; 13 bases fit TRBD2. CDR3 size: 15 residues. Germline CDR1 is GTSNPN and CDR2 is SVGIG (reference sequence). V lost 4 bases, J lost 3 bases, and 4 bases stayed unmatched. CDR3 bases: TGTGCCTGGAACAAACTAGCGGGAGGGACAGATACGCAGTATTTT. It encodes CAWNKLAGGTDTQYF.